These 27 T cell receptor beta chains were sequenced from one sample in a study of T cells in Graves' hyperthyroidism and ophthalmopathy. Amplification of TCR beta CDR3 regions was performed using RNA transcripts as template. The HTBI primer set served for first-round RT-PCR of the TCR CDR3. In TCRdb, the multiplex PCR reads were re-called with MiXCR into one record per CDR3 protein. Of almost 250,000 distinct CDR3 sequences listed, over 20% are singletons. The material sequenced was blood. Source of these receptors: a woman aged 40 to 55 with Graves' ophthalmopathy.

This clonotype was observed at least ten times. The CDR3 DNA reads TGTGCCAGCAGTCCTTGGACAGGACTGGCGGGAAACACCATATATTTT. It encodes CASSPWTGLAGNTIYF. The rearrangement links TRBV28 to TRBJ1-3, with 7 positions matching TRBD1. The CDR3 has 16 amino acids. Germline V gene data show CDR1 as MDHEN and CDR2 as SYDVKM. J gave up 4 bases and V 5 bases, and 11 bases lay outside the gene matches.

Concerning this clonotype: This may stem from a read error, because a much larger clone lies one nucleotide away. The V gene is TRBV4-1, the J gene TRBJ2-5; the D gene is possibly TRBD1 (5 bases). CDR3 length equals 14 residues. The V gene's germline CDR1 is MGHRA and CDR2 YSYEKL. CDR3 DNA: TGCACCAGCAGCCAACCCCGACAGCTGGAGACCCAGTACTTC. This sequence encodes CTSSQPRQLETQYF.

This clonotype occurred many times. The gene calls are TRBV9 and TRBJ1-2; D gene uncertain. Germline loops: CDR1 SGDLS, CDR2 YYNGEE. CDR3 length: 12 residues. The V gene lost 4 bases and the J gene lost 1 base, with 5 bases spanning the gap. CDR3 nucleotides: TGTGCCAGCAGCCCCAGTAACTATGGCTACACCTTC. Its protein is CASSPSNYGYTF. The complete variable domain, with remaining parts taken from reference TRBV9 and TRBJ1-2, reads DSGVTQTPKHLITATGQRVTLRCSPRSGDLSVYWYQQSLDQGLQFLIQYYNGEERAKGNILERFSAQQFPDLHSELNLSSLELGDSALYFCASSPSNYGYTFGSGTRLTVV.

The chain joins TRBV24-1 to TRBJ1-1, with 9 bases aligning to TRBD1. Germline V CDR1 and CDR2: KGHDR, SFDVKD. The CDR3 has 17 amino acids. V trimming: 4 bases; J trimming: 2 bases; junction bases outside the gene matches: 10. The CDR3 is CATSDTGQGRGNTEAFF. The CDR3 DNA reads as TGTGCCACCAGTGACACCGGACAGGGGAGGGGAAACACTGAAGCTTTCTTT.

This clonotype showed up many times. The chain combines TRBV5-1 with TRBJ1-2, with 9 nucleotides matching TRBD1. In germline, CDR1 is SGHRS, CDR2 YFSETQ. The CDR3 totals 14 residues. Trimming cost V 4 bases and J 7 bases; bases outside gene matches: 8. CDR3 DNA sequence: TGCGCCAGCAGCCCGGACAGGGGAGCGCGTGGCTACACCTTC. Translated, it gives CASSPDRGARGYTF.

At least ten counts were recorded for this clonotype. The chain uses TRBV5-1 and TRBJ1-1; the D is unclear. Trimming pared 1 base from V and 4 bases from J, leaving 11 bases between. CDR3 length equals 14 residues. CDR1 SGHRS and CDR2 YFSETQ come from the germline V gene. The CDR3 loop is CASSLTGSGTEAFF. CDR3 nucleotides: TGCGCCAGCAGCTTGACGGGGTCGGGCACTGAAGCTTTCTTT.

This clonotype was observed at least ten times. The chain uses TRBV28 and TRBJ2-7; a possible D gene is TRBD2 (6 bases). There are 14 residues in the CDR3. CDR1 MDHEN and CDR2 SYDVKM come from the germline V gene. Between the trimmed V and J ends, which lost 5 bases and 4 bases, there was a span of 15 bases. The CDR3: CASSSSDYPYEQYF. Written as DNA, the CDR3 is TGTGCCAGCAGTAGCTCGGACTATCCATACGAGCAGTACTTC. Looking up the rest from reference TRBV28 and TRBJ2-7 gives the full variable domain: DVKVTQSSRYLVKRTGEKVFLECVQDMDHENMFWYRQDPGLGLRLIYFSYDVKMKEKGDIPEGYSVSREKKERFSLILESASTNQTSMYLCASSSSDYPYEQYFGPGTRLTVT.

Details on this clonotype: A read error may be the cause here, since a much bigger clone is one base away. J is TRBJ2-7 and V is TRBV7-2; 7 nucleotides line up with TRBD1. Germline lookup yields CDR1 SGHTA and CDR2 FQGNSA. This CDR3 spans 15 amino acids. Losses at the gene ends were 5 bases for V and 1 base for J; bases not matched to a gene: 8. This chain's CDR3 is CASSQATGQSYEQYF. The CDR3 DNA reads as TGTGCCAGCAGCCAAGCGACGGGACAGTCCTACGAGCAGTACTTC.

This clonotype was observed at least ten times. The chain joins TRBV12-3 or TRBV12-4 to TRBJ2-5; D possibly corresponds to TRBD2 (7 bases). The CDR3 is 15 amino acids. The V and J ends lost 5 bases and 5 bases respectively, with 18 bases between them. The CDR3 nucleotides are TGTGCCAGCAGTCCCCCTGGCGGGGGCCGGGAGACCCAGTACTTC. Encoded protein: CASSPPGGGRETQYF.

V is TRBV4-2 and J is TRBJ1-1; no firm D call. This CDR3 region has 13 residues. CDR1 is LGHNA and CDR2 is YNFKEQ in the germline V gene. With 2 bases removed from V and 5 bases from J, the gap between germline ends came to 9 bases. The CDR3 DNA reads TGTGCCAGCAGCCAAAGAAGAGGGACTGAAGCTTTCTTT. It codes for CASSQRRGTEAFF.

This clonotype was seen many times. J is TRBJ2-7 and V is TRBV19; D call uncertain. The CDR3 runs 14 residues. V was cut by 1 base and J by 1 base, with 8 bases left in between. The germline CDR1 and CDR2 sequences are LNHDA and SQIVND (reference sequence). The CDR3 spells CASSIGPRSYEQYF. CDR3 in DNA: TGTGCCAGTAGTATAGGGCCCCGATCCTACGAGCAGTACTTC.

CDR3 loop: CSARPGLQETQYF. In DNA, the CDR3 is TGCAGTGCTAGGCCGGGACTTCAAGAGACCCAGTACTTC. The chain uses TRBV20-1 and TRBJ2-5, with TRBD2 as a possible D gene (6 bases). The ends were cut back, 3 bases at V and 2 bases at J, with 10 bases in the middle. CDR1 is DFQATT, CDR2 SNEGSKA, per germline (reference sequence). The CDR3 has 13 residues.

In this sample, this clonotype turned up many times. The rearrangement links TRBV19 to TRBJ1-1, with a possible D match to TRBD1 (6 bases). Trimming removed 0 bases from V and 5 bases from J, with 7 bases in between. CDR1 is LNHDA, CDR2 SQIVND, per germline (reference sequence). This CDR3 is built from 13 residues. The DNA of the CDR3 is TGTGCCAGTAGTATAGAAAGGGGGACTGAAGCTTTCTTT. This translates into CASSIERGTEAFF.

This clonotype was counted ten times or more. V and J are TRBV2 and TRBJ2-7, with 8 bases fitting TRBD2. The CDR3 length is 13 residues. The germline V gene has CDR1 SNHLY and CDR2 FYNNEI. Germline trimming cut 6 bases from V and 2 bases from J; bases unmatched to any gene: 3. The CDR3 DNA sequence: TGTGCCAGCAGGGTAGCGGGGACCTACGAGCAGTACTTC. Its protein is CASRVAGTYEQYF.

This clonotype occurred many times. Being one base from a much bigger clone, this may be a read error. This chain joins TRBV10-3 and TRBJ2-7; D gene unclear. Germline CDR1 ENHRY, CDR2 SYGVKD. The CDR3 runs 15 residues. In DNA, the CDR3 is TGTGCCATCAGTGTTCGGCTCCCCGGGTCCTACGGGCAGTACTTC. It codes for CAISVRLPGSYGQYF.

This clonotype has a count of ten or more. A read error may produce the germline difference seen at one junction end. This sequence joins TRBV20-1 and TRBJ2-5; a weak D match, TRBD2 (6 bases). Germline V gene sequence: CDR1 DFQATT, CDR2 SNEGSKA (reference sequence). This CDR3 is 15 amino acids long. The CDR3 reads CSARDGQRVQETQCF. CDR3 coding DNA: TGCAGTGCTAGAGATGGCCAGCGGGTCCAAGAGACCCAGTGCTTC.

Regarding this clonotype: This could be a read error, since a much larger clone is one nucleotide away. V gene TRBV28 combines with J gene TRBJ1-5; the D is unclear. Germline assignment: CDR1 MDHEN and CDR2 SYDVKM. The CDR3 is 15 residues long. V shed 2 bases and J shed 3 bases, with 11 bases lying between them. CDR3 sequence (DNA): TGTGCCAGCAGTTTAATATGGGTCACCAATCAGCCCCAGCATTTT. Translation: CASSLIWVTNQPQHF.

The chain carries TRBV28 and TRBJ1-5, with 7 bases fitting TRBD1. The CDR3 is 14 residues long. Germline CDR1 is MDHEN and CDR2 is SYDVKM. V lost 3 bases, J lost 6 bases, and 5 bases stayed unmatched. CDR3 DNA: TGTGCCAGCAGTTTTAGGGCAGGGGGTCAGCCCCAGCATTTT. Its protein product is CASSFRAGGQPQHF.

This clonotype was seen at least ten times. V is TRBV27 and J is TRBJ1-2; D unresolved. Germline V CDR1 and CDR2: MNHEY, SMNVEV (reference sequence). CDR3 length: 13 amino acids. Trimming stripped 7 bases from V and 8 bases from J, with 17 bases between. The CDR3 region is CASTSSGQKGYTF. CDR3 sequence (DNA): TGTGCCAGCACCTCTAGCGGGCAGAAGGGCTACACCTTC.

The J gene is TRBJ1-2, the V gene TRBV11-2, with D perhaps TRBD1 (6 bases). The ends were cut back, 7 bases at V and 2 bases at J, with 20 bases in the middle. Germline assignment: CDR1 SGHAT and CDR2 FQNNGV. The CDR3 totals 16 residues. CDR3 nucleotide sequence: TGTGCCAGCACCCAGCAGGCAGGGGTCCCCAACTATGGCTACACCTTC. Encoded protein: CASTQQAGVPNYGYTF.

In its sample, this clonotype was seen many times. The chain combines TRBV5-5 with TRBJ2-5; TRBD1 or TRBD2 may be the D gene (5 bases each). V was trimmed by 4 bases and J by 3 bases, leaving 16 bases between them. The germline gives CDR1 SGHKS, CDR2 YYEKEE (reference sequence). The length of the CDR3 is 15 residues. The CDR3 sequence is CASSIIGTTKETQYF. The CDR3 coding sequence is TGTGCCAGCAGCATTATCGGGACCACCAAAGAGACCCAGTACTTC.

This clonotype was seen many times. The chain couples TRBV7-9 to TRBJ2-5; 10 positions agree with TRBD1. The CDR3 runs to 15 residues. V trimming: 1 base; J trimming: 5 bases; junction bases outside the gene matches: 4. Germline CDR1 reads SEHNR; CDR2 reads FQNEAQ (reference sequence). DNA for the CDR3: TGTGCCAGCAGCTTAGGACAGGGGGCTGGGGAGACCCAGTACTTC. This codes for CASSLGQGAGETQYF. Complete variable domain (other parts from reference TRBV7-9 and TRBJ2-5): DTGVSQNPRHKITKRGQNVTFRCDPISEHNRLYWYRQTLGQGPEFLTYFQNEAQLEKSRLLSDRFSAERPKGSFSTLEIQRTEQGDSAMYLCASSLGQGAGETQYFGPGTRLLVL.

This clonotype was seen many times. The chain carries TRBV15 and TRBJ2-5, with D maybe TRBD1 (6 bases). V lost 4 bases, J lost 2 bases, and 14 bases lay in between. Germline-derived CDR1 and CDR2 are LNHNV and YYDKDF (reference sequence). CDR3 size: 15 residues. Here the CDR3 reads CATSNLLGQQETQYF. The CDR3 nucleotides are TGTGCCACCAGCAACCTGCTCGGACAGCAAGAGACCCAGTACTTC.

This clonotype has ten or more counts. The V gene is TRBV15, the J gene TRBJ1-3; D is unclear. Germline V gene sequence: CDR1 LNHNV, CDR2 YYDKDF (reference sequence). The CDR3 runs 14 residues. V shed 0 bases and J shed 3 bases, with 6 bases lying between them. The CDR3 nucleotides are TGTGCCACCAGCAGAGATGGATATGGAAACACCATATATTTT. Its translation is CATSRDGYGNTIYF.

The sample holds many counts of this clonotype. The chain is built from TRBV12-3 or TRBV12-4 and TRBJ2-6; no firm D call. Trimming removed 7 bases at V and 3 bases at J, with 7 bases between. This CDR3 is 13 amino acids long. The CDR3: CASTPGGANVLTF. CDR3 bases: TGTGCCAGCACCCCTGGTGGGGCCAACGTCCTGACTTTC.

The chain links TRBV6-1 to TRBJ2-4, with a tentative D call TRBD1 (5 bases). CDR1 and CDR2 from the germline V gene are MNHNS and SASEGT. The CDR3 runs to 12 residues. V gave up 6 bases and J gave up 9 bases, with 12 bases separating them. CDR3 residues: CASSPDRSIQYF. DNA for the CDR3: TGTGCCAGCAGCCCCGACAGAAGCATTCAGTACTTC.

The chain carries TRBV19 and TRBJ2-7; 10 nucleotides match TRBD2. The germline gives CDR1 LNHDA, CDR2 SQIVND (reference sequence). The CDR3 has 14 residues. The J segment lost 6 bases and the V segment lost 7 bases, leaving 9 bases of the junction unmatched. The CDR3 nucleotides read TGTGCCAGTACAAAGGCTAGCGGGAGTCGCGAGCAGTACTTC. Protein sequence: CASTKASGSREQYF.